This section outlines one T cell receptor beta chain sequence together with its context. The data belong to a study of blood T cell repertoires in COVID-19. The wider study: From the United States, Italy and Spain came samples of acute and convalescent COVID-19. Sample material is recorded as cDNA or gDNA derived from T cells, B-cell-depleted T cells, or PBMCs.

The CDR3 is 16 residues long. With 0 bases clipped from V and 9 bases from J, the junction kept 8 bases outside the gene matches. Germline CDR1 and CDR2: MNHEY and SVGEGT. In the study's own analysis: Reference gene primer amplification yielded estimated nucleated cell counts. Sequencing used immunoSEQ multiplex PCR; TCRdb keeps in-frame clones, though not all of them. For V, J and clone size, that table is used; D and trimming come from the DNA. The sample records more than 150,000 clones, around 83% being singletons. What was sequenced was peripheral blood. This receptor was obtained from a man aged 70-80 years who had recovered from COVID-19. The chain employs TRBV6-2 or TRBV6-3 and TRBJ2-1; 10 nucleotides agree with TRBD2. The CDR3 sequence: CASSYSRAGGPGEQFF. Written as DNA, the CDR3 is TGTGCCAGCAGTTACTCAAGAGCGGGAGGGCCAGGTGAGCAGTTCTTC.